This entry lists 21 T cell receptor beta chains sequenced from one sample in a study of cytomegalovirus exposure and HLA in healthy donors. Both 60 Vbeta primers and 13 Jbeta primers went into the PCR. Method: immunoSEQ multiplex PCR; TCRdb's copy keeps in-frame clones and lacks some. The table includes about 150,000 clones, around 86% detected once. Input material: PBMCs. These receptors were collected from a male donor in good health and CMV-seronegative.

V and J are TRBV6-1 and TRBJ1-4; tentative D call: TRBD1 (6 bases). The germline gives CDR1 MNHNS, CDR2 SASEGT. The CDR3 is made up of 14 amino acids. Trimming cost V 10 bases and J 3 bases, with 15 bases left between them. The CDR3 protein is CATGRQDANEKLFF. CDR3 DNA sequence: TGTGCCACCGGAAGACAGGATGCTAATGAAAAACTGTTTTTT.

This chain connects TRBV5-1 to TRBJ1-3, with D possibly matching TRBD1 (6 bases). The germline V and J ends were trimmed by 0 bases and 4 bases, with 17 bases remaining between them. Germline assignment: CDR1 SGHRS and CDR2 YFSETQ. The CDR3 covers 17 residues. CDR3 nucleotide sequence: TGCGCCAGCAGCTTGGCTCTGACAGGAACTATCGGAAACACCATATATTTT. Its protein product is CASSLALTGTIGNTIYF.

The DNA for the CDR3 is TGTGCCAGCAGGGGGACAGGATATGGCTACACCTTC. Translation: CASRGTGYGYTF. V gene TRBV2 combines with J gene TRBJ1-2; TRBD1 matches at 8 bases. Unmatched junction bases numbered 2, after V lost 6 bases and J lost 5 bases. In germline, CDR1 is SNHLY, CDR2 FYNNEI. CDR3 length equals 12 residues.

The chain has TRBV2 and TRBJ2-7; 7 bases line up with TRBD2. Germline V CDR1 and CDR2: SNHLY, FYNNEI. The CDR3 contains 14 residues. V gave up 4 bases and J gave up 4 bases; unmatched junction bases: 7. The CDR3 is CASSVERGEYEQYF. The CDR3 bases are TGTGCCAGCAGTGTCGAGCGGGGAGAATACGAGCAGTACTTC.

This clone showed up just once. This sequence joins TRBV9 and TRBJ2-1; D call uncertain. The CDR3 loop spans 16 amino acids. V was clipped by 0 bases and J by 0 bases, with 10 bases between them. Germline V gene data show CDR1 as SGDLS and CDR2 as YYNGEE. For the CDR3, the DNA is TGTGCCAGCAGCGTAGGGCAGGCGAGCTCCTACAATGAGCAGTTCTTC. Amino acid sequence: CASSVGQASSYNEQFF.

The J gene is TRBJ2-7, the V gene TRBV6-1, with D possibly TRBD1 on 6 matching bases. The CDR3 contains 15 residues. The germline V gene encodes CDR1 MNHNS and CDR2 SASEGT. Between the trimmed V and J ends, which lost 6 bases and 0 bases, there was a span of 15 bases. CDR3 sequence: CASSIGGWSSYEQYF. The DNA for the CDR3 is TGTGCCAGCAGCATAGGGGGTTGGAGCTCCTACGAGCAGTACTTC.

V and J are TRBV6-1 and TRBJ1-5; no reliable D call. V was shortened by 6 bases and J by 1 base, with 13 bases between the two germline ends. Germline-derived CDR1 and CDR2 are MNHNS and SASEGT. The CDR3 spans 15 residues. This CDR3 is CASRTTGRSNQPQHF. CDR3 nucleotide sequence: TGTGCCAGCAGAACTACGGGGAGGAGCAATCAGCCCCAGCATTTT.

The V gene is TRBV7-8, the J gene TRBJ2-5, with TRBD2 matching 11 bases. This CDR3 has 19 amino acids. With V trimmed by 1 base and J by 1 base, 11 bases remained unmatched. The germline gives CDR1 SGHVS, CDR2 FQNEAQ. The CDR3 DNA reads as TGTGCCAGCAGCTTAGATAGCGGGGGGGCCTCGGGCCGCCAAGAGACCCAGTACTTC. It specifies CASSLDSGGASGRQETQYF.

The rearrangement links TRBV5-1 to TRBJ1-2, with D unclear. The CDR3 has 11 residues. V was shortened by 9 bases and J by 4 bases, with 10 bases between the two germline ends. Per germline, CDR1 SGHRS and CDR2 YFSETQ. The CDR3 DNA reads TGCGCCATCTCCTCTCCCTATGGCTACACCTTC. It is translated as CAISSPYGYTF.

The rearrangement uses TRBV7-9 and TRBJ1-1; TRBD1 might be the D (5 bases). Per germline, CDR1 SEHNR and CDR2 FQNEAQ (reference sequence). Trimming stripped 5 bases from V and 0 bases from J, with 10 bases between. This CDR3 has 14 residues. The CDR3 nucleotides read TGTGCCAGCAGCGTCCGGACACTGAACACTGAAGCTTTCTTT. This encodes CASSVRTLNTEAFF.

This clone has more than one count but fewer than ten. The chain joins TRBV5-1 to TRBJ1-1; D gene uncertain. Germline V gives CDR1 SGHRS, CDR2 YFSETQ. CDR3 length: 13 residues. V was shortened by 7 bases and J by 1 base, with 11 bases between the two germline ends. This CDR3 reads CASFQEANTEAFF. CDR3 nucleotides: TGCGCCAGCTTCCAGGAAGCGAACACTGAAGCTTTCTTT. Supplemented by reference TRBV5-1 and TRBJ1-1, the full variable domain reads KAGVTQTPRYLIKTRGQQVTLSCSPISGHRSVSWYQQTPGQGLQFLFEYFSETQRNKGNFPGRFSGRQFSNSRSEMNVSTLELGDSALYLCASFQEANTEAFFGQGTRLTVV.

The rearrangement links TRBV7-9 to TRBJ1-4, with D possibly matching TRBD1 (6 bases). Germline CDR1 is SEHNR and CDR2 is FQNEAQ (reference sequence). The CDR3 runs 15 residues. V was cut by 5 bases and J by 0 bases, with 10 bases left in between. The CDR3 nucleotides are TGTGCCAGCAGCCTCACAGGGACAACTAATGAAAAACTGTTTTTT. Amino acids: CASSLTGTTNEKLFF.

The CDR3 DNA follows: TGTGCCAGTATTCAAGCGGGCGACTACAATGAGCAGTTCTTC. Protein sequence: CASIQAGDYNEQFF. V usage is TRBV19 and J usage is TRBJ2-1, with D possibly matching TRBD2 (6 bases). V gave up 7 bases and J gave up 3 bases, with 13 bases separating them. The CDR3 is 14 residues long. Germline V lookup: CDR1 LNHDA, CDR2 SQIVND (reference sequence).

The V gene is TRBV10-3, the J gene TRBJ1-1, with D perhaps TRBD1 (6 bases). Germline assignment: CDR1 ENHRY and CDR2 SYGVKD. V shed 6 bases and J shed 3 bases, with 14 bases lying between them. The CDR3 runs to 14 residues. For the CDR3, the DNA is TGTGCCATCAGCAACCTACAGGGAGACACTGAAGCTTTCTTT. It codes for CAISNLQGDTEAFF.

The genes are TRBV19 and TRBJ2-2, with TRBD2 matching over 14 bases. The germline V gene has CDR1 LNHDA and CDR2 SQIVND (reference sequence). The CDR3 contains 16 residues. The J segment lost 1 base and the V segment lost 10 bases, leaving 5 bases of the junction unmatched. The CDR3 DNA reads TGTGCCACCGAGACTAGCGGGGGGGTGAACACCGGGGAGCTGTTTTTT. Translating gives CATETSGGVNTGELFF.

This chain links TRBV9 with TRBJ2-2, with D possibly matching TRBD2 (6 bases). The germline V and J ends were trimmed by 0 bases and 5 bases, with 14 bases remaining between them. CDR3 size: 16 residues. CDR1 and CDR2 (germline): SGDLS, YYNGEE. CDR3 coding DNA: TGTGCCAGCAGCGTAGAAGGAGGGTTGAGGACCGGGGAGCTGTTTTTT. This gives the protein CASSVEGGLRTGELFF.

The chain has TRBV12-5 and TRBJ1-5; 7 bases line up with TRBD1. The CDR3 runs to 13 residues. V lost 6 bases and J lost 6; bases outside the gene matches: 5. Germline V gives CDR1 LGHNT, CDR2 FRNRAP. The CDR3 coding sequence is TGTGCTAGTGGCCAAACAGGGGTTCAGCCCCAGCATTTT. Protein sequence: CASGQTGVQPQHF.

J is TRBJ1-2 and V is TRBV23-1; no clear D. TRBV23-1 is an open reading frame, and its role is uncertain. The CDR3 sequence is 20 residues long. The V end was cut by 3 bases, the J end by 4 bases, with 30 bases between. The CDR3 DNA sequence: TGCGCCAGCAGTCATCGGGATCCGAGGCCGCGCCAAGCTCCCTGCTATGGCTACACCTTC. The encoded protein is CASSHRDPRPRQAPCYGYTF.

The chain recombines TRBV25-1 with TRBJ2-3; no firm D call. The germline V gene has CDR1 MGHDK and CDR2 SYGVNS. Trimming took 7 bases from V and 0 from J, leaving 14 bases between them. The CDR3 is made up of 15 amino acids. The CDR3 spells CASTRGTSSTDTQYF. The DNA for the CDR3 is TGTGCCAGCACTCGAGGAACTTCTAGCACAGATACGCAGTATTTT.

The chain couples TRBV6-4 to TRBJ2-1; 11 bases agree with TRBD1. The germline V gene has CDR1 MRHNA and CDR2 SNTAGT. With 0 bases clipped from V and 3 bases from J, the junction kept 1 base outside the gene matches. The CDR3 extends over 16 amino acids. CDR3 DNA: TGTGCCAGCAGTGACTCAGGGACAGGGGGCTACAATGAGCAGTTCTTC. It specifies CASSDSGTGGYNEQFF.

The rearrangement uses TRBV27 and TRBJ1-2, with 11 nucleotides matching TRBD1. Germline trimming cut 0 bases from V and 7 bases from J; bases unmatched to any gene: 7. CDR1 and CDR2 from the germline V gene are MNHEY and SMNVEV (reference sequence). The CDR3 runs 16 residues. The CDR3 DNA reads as TGTGCCAGCAGTTTATCGCAGGACAGGGGGCGTGGTGGCTACACCTTC. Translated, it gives CASSLSQDRGRGGYTF.